This T cell receptor beta chain was documented in a study of PD-1 blockade in classical Hodgkin lymphoma. The ends were cut back, 3 bases at V and 4 bases at J, with 17 bases in the middle. The V gene's germline CDR1 is SGDLS and CDR2 YYNGEE. The CDR3 length is 16 residues. Documented time point: cycle 4 day 1 (C4D1), after six to seven weeks of nivolumab. Each patient's relapse followed autologous stem cell transplantation, and brentuximab vedotin exposure varied. The assay was immunoSEQ multiplex PCR, and TCRdb's table has in-frame clones only and misses some. The top ten hold around 15% of the sample, which has tens of thousands of clones, approximately 83% seen once. Study results and caveats: Patients excluded were those beginning nivolumab under 1 year after ASCT. Whereas CD4+ TCR diversity had risen significantly by C4D1, CD8+ TCR diversity had not. The origin of the repertoire differences remains undefined, with disease activity or prior therapy as possible causes. Before treatment, TCR diversity in newly diagnosed patients was reportedly lower than in healthy donors.

Worth noting for this clone: Antigen unknown.

The receptor's source is a human donor with classical Hodgkin lymphoma. This chain uses TRBV9 with TRBJ1-3; D might be TRBD1 (6 bases). The sample was peripheral blood mononuclear cells (PBMCs), taken before the fourth cycle of nivolumab. The CDR3 DNA is TGTGCCAGCAGCGATGTGGACAGAACGGGGGGAAACACCATATATTTT. Translation gives CASSDVDRTGGNTIYF.